This TCR beta chain was recovered during a study of metastatic and nonmetastatic thyroid tumors. None of the patients had undergone any treatment ahead of thyroid surgery. This clone has a count of ten or more. The germline gives CDR1 SGHNT, CDR2 YYREEE (reference sequence). This CDR3 contains 16 residues. V lost 4 bases to trimming and J lost 0 bases; unmatched junction nucleotides: 5. As processed by the authors: A classifier of distant metastasis in papillary thyroid cancer was built from CDR3 differences (across clinicopathological groups). TCRdb re-analyzed the PCR reads using MiXCR. V and J calls and clone size were set by TCRdb, not the authors. The sample has more than 25,000 clones; under 30% are singletons.

This TCR was recovered from a female donor with papillary thyroid cancer or a benign thyroid nodule (not recorded which). Some clones in this sample may be carry-over from other donors' samples. Sequenced input: blood. The chain combines TRBV5-4 with TRBJ2-1; 9 bases are shared with TRBD1. CDR3 DNA: TGTGCCAGCAGCGGGACAGGGCTGAGCTCCTACAATGAGCAGTTCTTC. This sequence encodes CASSGTGLSSYNEQFF.